The 18 T cell receptor beta chains presented below share a single source sample, sequenced in a study of blood T cells in healthy people across ages. Alongside a J-beta primer mix, a sample-barcoded 5' primer served in a second PCR lasting roughly 6 to 12 cycles. A single record per CDR3 protein comes from TCRdb applying MiXCR to the 5' RACE reads. Here the sample spans a few hundred thousand distinct CDR3 sequences, 50% to 60% being singletons. The source material was blood. These receptors were collected from a man between 60 and 75 years old in good health.

There are a few counts of this clonotype. V and J are TRBV15 and TRBJ2-3; D unresolved. The germline V and J ends were trimmed by 3 bases and 0 bases, with 10 bases remaining between them. The V gene's germline CDR1 is LNHNV and CDR2 YYDKDF (reference sequence). CDR3 size: 15 residues. This CDR3 is CATSSIRTSTDTQYF. The DNA for the CDR3 is TGTGCCACCAGCAGTATTAGGACCAGCACAGATACGCAGTATTTT.

The rearrangement joins TRBV4-1 to TRBJ2-4; D call uncertain. Germline-derived CDR1 and CDR2 are MGHRA and YSYEKL. The germline V and J ends were trimmed by 1 base and 3 bases, with 13 bases remaining between them. The CDR3 is 16 amino acids. CDR3 sequence reads: CASSQVDRESKNIQYF. DNA for the CDR3: TGCGCCAGCAGCCAAGTAGACCGCGAAAGCAAAAACATTCAGTACTTC.

The chain has TRBV29-1 and TRBJ2-5; D uncertain. The germline V and J ends were trimmed by 7 bases and 3 bases, with 6 bases remaining between them. CDR3 size: 10 residues. Looked up from germline, CDR1 is SQVTM and CDR2 is ANQGSEA. The CDR3: CSGGEETQYF. As DNA, the CDR3 is TGCAGCGGCGGAGAAGAGACCCAGTACTTC.

For the CDR3, the DNA is TGCGCCAGCAGCCTCGGCCTTTTAGACTCCTACAATGAGCAGTTCTTC. It is translated as CASSLGLLDSYNEQFF. The chain carries TRBV5-1 and TRBJ2-1; D remains ambiguous. The CDR3 extends over 16 amino acids. Germline V lookup: CDR1 SGHRS, CDR2 YFSETQ. The V and J ends lost 4 bases and 0 bases respectively, with 14 bases between them.

This clonotype showed up just a few times. The rearrangement links TRBV15 to TRBJ1-2; the D gene is possibly TRBD1 (5 bases). Germline V CDR1 and CDR2: LNHNV, YYDKDF (reference sequence). Trimming cost V 0 bases and J 4 bases, with 15 bases left between them. The CDR3 loop spans 16 amino acids. DNA of the CDR3: TGTGCCACCAGCAGAGATCGGGCGGGGGAGGCCTATGGCTACACCTTC. Translation gives CATSRDRAGEAYGYTF.

This chain joins TRBV7-6 and TRBJ2-7, with D tentatively TRBD2 (5 bases). Germline CDR1 and CDR2: SGHVS and FNYEAQ. This CDR3 has 12 amino acids. V shed 4 bases and J shed 7 bases, with 11 bases lying between them. The CDR3 region has the DNA TGTGCCAGCAGCTCAACGACGGGGGAGCAGTACTTC. This translates into CASSSTTGEQYF.

This chain uses TRBV3-1 with TRBJ2-1; possibly TRBD2 for D (6 bases). Germline CDR1 is LGHDT and CDR2 is YNNKEL (reference sequence). Trimming took 3 bases from V and 5 from J, leaving 14 bases between them. The CDR3 runs 15 residues. The CDR3 loop is CASSQTRLKDNEQFF. CDR3 bases: TGTGCCAGCAGCCAGACTAGGCTCAAAGACAATGAGCAGTTCTTC.

The chain is built from TRBV7-2 and TRBJ2-2, with TRBD1 as a possible D gene (5 bases). This CDR3 is 13 amino acids long. Trimming removed 5 bases at V and 10 bases at J, with 14 bases between. The germline V gene encodes CDR1 SGHTA and CDR2 FQGNSA. CDR3 region: CASSPLGLSELFF. In DNA, the CDR3 is TGTGCCAGCAGCCCGCTGGGGCTCTCGGAGCTGTTTTTT.

There are a few counts of this clonotype. This chain joins TRBV15 and TRBJ2-5; the D is unclear. CDR1 is LNHNV, CDR2 YYDKDF, per germline (reference sequence). The germline V and J ends were trimmed by 0 bases and 5 bases, with 7 bases remaining between them. This CDR3 comprises 13 residues. CDR3 coding DNA: TGTGCCACCAGCAGAGAGTGGAAGGAGACCCAGTACTTC. This sequence encodes CATSREWKETQYF.

This clonotype was seen a few times. This chain uses TRBV12-3 or TRBV12-4 with TRBJ1-2, with 9 bases aligning to TRBD1. This CDR3 spans 15 amino acids. J gave up 3 bases and V 5 bases, and 7 bases lay outside the gene matches. The CDR3 DNA is TGTGCCAGCAGTCCCCTGACAGGGGGGTACTATGGCTACACCTTC. This encodes CASSPLTGGYYGYTF.

The CDR3 region is CASSQTTSPRSYEQYF. CDR3 DNA sequence: TGTGCCAGCAGCCAAACAACTAGTCCGAGGTCCTACGAGCAGTACTTC. The chain links TRBV7-2 to TRBJ2-7; possibly TRBD2 for D (5 bases). The CDR3 sequence is 16 residues long. V lost 5 bases, J lost 1 base, and 18 bases lay in between. Germline assignment: CDR1 SGHTA and CDR2 FQGNSA. Full variable domain (outside the CDR3, taken from reference TRBV7-2 and TRBJ2-7): GAGVSQSPSNKVTEKGKDVELRCDPISGHTALYWYRQSLGQGLEFLIYFQGNSAPDKSGLPSDRFSAERTGGSVSTLTIQRTQQEDSAVYLCASSQTTSPRSYEQYFGPGTRLTVT.

The chain couples TRBV15 to TRBJ1-1, with D uncertain. The V end was cut by 3 bases, the J end by 0 bases, with 5 bases between. The CDR3 has 13 residues. The germline CDR1 and CDR2 sequences are LNHNV and YYDKDF (reference sequence). CDR3 in DNA: TGTGCCACCAGCAGCGGTATGAACACTGAAGCTTTCTTT. Protein product: CATSSGMNTEAFF.

J is TRBJ2-6 and V is TRBV9, with TRBD2 matching over 12 bases. Germline CDR1 is SGDLS and CDR2 is YYNGEE. The length of the CDR3 is 15 residues. The trim removed 4 bases at V and 12 bases at J, leaving 8 bases unmatched. DNA for the CDR3: TGTGCCAGCAGCCCCAGGACTAGCGGGATAGTCGTCCTGACTTTC. It yields the protein CASSPRTSGIVVLTF.

J is TRBJ2-7 and V is TRBV27; TRBD1 matches 10 bases. With V trimmed by 6 bases and J by 5 bases, 7 bases remained unmatched. Per the germline V gene, CDR1 is MNHEY and CDR2 is SMNVEV (reference sequence). This CDR3 contains 14 residues. DNA of the CDR3: TGTGCCAGCAGACGACAGGGGGCGGGGGACGAGCAGTACTTC. Its translation is CASRRQGAGDEQYF.

A note on this clonotype: This may be a read error: a much more frequent sequence differs by one nucleotide. This chain joins TRBV29-1 and TRBJ2-7; D is unclear. Per germline, CDR1 SQVTM and CDR2 ANQGSEA. The ends were cut back, 7 bases at V and 4 bases at J, with 17 bases in the middle. The length of the CDR3 is 13 residues. The CDR3 region has the DNA TGCAGCGCTGCTAAAGGCTTCTTTTACGAGCAGTACTTC. It translates to CSAAKGFFYEQYF.

This clonotype was seen at least ten times. V gene TRBV7-9 combines with J gene TRBJ2-4; D is possibly TRBD2 (6 bases). The CDR3 covers 15 residues. Per the germline V gene, CDR1 is SEHNR and CDR2 is FQNEAQ (reference sequence). V lost 5 bases and J lost 5, with 16 bases in between. CDR3 bases: TGTGCCAGCAGCAGAACCGGAGGGGCCCAAAACATTCAGTACTTC. This gives the protein CASSRTGGAQNIQYF.

This chain links TRBV20-1 with TRBJ2-3; D is undetermined. Germline V gene sequence: CDR1 DFQATT, CDR2 SNEGSKA (reference sequence). CDR3 length: 14 amino acids. V lost 3 bases and J lost 5, with 15 bases in between. For the CDR3, the DNA is TGCAGTGCTAGGCCTGGTGCCCGGAGAGATACGCAGTATTTT. Protein product: CSARPGARRDTQYF.

This clonotype was observed a few times. The chain carries TRBV7-9 and TRBJ2-3; the D is unclear. Trimming shortened V by 3 bases and J by 0 bases, and 7 bases separated the two germline ends. CDR3 length equals 14 residues. Germline V gene sequence: CDR1 SEHNR, CDR2 FQNEAQ (reference sequence). The CDR3 coding sequence is TGTGCCAGCAGCTTGTCCAGAAGCACAGATACGCAGTATTTT. Protein product: CASSLSRSTDTQYF.